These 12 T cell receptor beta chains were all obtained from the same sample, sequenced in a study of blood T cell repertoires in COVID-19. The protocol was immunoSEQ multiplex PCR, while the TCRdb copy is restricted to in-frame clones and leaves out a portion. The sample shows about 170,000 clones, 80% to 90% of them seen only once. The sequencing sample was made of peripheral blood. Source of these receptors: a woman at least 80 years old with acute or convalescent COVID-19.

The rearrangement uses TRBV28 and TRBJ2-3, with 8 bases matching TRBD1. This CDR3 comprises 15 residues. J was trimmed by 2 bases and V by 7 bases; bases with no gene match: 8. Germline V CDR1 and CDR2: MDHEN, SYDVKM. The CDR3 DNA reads TGTGCCAGCAATCCGACAGGGGCCTTCACAGATACGCAGTATTTT. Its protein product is CASNPTGAFTDTQYF.

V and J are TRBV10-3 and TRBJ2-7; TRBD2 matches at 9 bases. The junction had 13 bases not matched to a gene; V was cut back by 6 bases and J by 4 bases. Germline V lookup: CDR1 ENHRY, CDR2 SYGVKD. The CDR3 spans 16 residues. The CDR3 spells CAISTSNSGGGYEQYF. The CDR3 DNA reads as TGTGCCATCAGCACTTCCAATAGCGGGGGCGGATACGAGCAGTACTTC.

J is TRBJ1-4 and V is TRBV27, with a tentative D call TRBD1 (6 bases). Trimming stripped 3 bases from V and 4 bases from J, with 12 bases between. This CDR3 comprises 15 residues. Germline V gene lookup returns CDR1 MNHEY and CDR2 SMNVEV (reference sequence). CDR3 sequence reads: CASSLFGGGNEKLFF. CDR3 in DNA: TGTGCCAGCAGTTTGTTTGGGGGCGGTAATGAAAAACTGTTTTTT.

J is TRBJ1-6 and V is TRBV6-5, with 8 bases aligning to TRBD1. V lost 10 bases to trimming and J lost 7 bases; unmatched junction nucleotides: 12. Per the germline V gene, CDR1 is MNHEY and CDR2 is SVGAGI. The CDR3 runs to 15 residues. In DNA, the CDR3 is TGTGCCACCTCGGACAGGGTGGTTTACAATTCACCCCTCCACTTT. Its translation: CATSDRVVYNSPLHF.

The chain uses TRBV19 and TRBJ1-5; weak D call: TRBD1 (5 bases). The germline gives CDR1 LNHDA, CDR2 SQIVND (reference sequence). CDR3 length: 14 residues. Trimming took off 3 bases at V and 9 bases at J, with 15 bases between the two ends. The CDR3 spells CASSIRQGRRPQHF. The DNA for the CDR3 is TGTGCCAGTAGTATTCGTCAGGGTAGGCGGCCCCAGCATTTT.

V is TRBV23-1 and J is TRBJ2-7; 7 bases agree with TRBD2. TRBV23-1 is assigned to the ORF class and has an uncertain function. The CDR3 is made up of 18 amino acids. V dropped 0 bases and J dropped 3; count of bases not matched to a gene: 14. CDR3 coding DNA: TGCGCCAGCAGTCAATCGGTCCAGCGGGATAATTCCATCTACGAGCAGTACTTC. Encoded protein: CASSQSVQRDNSIYEQYF.

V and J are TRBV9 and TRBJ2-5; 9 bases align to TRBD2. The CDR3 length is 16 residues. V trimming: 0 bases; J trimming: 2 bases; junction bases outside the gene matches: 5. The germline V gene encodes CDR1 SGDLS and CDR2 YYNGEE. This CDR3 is CASSVEASGVQETQYF. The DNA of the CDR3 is TGTGCCAGCAGCGTAGAGGCTAGCGGGGTTCAAGAGACCCAGTACTTC.

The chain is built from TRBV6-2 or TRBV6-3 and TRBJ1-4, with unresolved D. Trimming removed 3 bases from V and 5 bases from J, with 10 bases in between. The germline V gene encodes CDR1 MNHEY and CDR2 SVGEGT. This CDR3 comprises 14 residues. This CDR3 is CASSYRRLNEKLFF. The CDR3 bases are TGTGCCAGCAGTTATCGTCGGTTGAATGAAAAACTGTTTTTT.

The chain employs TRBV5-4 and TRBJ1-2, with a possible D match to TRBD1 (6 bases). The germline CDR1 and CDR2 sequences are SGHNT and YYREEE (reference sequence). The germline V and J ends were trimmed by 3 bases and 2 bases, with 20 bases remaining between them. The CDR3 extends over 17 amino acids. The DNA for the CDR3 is TGTGCCAGCAGCTCACTGGGGGCAAACCAGATCAACTATGGCTACACCTTC. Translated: CASSSLGANQINYGYTF.

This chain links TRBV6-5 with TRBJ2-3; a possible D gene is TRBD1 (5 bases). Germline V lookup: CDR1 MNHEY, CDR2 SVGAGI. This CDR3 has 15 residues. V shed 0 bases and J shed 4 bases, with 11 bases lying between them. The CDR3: CASSYSSAGPDTQYF. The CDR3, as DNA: TGTGCCAGCAGTTACTCATCGGCAGGGCCAGATACGCAGTATTTT.

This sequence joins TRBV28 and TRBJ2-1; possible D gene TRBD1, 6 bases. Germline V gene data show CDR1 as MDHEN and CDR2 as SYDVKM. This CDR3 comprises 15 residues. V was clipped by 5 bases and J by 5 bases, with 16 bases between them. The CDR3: CASSIAGVPHNEQFF. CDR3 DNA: TGTGCCAGCAGTATAGCAGGGGTACCCCACAATGAGCAGTTCTTC.

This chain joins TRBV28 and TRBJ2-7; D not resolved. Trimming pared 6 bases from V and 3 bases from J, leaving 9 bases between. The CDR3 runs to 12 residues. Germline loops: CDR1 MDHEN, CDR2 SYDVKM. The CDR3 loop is CASRQSDYEQYF. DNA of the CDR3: TGTGCCAGCAGACAGTCCGACTACGAGCAGTACTTC.